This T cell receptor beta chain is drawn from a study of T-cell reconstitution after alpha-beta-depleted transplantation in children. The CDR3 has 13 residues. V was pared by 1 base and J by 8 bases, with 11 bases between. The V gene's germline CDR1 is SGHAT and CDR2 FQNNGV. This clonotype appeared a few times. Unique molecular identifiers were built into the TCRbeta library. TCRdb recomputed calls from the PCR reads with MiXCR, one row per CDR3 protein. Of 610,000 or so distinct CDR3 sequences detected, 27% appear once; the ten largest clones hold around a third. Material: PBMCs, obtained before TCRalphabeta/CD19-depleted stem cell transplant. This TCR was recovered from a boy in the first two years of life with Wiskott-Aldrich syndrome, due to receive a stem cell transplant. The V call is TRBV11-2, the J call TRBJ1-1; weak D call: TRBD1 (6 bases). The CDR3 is CASSLGDRLEAFF. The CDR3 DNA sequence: TGTGCCAGCAGCTTAGGTGACAGGTTAGAAGCTTTCTTT.